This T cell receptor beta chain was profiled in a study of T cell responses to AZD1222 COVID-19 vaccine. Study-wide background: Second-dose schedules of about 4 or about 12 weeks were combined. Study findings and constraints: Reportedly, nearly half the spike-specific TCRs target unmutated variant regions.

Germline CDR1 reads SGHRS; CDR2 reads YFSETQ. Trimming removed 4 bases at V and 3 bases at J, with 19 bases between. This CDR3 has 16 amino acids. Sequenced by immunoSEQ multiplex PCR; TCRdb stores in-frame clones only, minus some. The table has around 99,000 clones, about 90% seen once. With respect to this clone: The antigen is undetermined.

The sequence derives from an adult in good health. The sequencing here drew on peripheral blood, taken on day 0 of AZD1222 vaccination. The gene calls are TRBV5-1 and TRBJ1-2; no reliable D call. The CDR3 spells CASSLLGNRADYGYTF. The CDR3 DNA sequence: TGCGCCAGCAGCCTCCTCGGGAACCGGGCGGACTATGGCTACACCTTC.